This T cell receptor beta chain was sequenced in a study of blood T cell repertoires in COVID-19. Study as a whole: T cells, B-cell-depleted T cells, or PBMCs provided the cDNA or gDNA that served as material.

The data were produced by immunoSEQ multiplex PCR, yet TCRdb's version contains in-frame clones alone and is incomplete. The sample lists about 110,000 clones; under 90% were seen once. There are 17 residues in the CDR3. The V gene end was trimmed by 5 bases and the J gene end by 4 bases; junction bases not matched to a gene: 13. The germline gives CDR1 SGHAT, CDR2 FQNNGV. The source of this sequence is a woman between 50 and 59 years old with acute or convalescent COVID-19. The chain links TRBV11-2 to TRBJ1-4; 7 bases agree with TRBD1. Sequences were obtained from peripheral blood. DNA of the CDR3: TGTGCCAGCAGCCGGGGACAGCATTCTAACTTTAATGAAAAACTGTTTTTT. Amino acids: CASSRGQHSNFNEKLFF.